Following are 7 T cell receptor beta chains from one sample sequenced in a study of blood T cell repertoires in COVID-19. Some clones are missing from TCRdb's copy, which holds only in-frame ones; the method was immunoSEQ multiplex PCR. The sample consists of about 140,000 clones, 85% to 90% of them appearing once. Sequenced input: peripheral blood. The receptors stem from a woman aged 40 to 50 with acute or convalescent COVID-19.

The chain joins TRBV19 to TRBJ2-7; a possible D gene is TRBD2 (5 bases). CDR1 and CDR2 (germline): LNHDA, SQIVND (reference sequence). This CDR3 contains 13 residues. The V end lost 6 bases, the J end lost 4 bases, and 13 bases lay between the germline ends. The CDR3 protein is CASSTTTSYEQYF. The CDR3 nucleotides are TGTGCCAGTAGCACAACTACTAGTTACGAGCAGTACTTC. The full variable domain, in which reference TRBV19 and TRBJ2-7 provide the parts outside the CDR3, is DGGITQSPKYLFRKEGQNVTLSCEQNLNHDAMYWYRQDPGQGLRLIYYSQIVNDFQKGDIAEGYSVSREKKESFPLTVTSAQKNPTAFYLCASSTTTSYEQYFGPGTRLTVT.

This chain connects TRBV12-5 to TRBJ2-7; TRBD2 matches 8 bases. The CDR3 extends over 14 amino acids. Germline V gene lookup returns CDR1 LGHNT and CDR2 FRNRAP. The J segment lost 7 bases and the V segment lost 5 bases, leaving 10 bases of the junction unmatched. The CDR3, as DNA: TGTGCTAGTGGTGGAGCGGGAGTGTGGAAAGAGCAGTACTTC. It yields the protein CASGGAGVWKEQYF.

The rearrangement links TRBV30 to TRBJ1-5; 8 nucleotides align to TRBD1. With 2 bases clipped from V and 7 bases from J, the junction kept 7 bases outside the gene matches. CDR1 is GTSNPN, CDR2 SVGIG, per germline (reference sequence). CDR3 length: 14 residues. The CDR3 DNA reads as TGTGCCTGGAGTCACGGGACAGGCTCCCAGCCCCAGCATTTT. Protein: CAWSHGTGSQPQHF. Full variable domain (outside the CDR3, taken from reference TRBV30 and TRBJ1-5): SQTIHQWPATLVQPVGSPLSLECTVEGTSNPNLYWYRQAAGRGLQLLFYSVGIGQISSEVPQNLSASRPQDRQFILSSKKLLLSDSGFYLCAWSHGTGSQPQHFGDGTRLSIL.

V usage is TRBV5-1 and J usage is TRBJ2-5; 8 bases line up with TRBD2. The V segment lost 0 bases and the J segment 5 bases; nucleotides outside the gene matches: 6. CDR1 SGHRS and CDR2 YFSETQ come from the germline V gene. The CDR3 totals 15 residues. The CDR3 DNA sequence: TGCGCCAGCAGCTTGGGGGGTAGCGGGGCGGAGACCCAGTACTTC. Translated, it gives CASSLGGSGAETQYF.

The rearrangement joins TRBV5-1 to TRBJ2-3; possible D gene TRBD2, 5 bases. With 6 bases removed from V and 2 bases from J, the gap between germline ends came to 16 bases. Germline V gives CDR1 SGHRS, CDR2 YFSETQ. This CDR3 has 15 residues. Here the CDR3 reads CASMRVGVHTDTQYF. CDR3 nucleotides: TGCGCCAGCATGAGGGTGGGAGTCCACACAGATACGCAGTATTTT. Full variable domain (outside the CDR3, taken from reference TRBV5-1 and TRBJ2-3): KAGVTQTPRYLIKTRGQQVTLSCSPISGHRSVSWYQQTPGQGLQFLFEYFSETQRNKGNFPGRFSGRQFSNSRSEMNVSTLELGDSALYLCASMRVGVHTDTQYFGPGTRLTVL.

The chain is built from TRBV7-3 and TRBJ1-1, with D perhaps TRBD1 (5 bases). The germline CDR1 and CDR2 sequences are SGHTA and FQGTGA. Between the trimmed V and J ends, which lost 2 bases and 3 bases, there was a span of 10 bases. The CDR3 runs 14 residues. The CDR3 reads CASSLGGADTEAFF. In nucleotides, the CDR3 is TGTGCCAGCAGCTTAGGAGGGGCGGACACTGAAGCTTTCTTT.

This clone came up once. The V call is TRBV19, the J call TRBJ1-1; unclear D gene. V was clipped by 6 bases and J by 1 base, with 9 bases between them. CDR1 is LNHDA, CDR2 SQIVND, per germline (reference sequence). This CDR3 is built from 13 residues. The CDR3 nucleotides read TGTGCCAGTAGCATACCCGGGAACACTGAAGCTTTCTTT. Its protein is CASSIPGNTEAFF.